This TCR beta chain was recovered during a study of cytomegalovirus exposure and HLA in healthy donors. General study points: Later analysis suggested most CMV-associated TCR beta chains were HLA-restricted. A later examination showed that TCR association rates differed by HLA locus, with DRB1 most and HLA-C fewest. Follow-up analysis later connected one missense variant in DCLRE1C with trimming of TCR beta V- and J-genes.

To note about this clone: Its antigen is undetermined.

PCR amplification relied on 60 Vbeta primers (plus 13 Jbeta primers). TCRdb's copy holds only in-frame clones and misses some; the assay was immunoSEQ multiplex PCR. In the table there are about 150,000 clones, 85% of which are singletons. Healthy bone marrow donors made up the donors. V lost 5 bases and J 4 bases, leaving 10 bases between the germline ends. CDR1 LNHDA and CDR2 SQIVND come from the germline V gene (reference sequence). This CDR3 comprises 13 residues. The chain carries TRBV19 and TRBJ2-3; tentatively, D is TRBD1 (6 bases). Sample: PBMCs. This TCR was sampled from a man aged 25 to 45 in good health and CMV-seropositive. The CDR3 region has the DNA TGTGCCAGTAGTCCGACAGGATCAGATACGCAGTATTTT. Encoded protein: CASSPTGSDTQYF. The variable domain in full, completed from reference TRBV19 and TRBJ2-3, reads DGGITQSPKYLFRKEGQNVTLSCEQNLNHDAMYWYRQDPGQGLRLIYYSQIVNDFQKGDIAEGYSVSREKKESFPLTVTSAQKNPTAFYLCASSPTGSDTQYFGPGTRLTVL.